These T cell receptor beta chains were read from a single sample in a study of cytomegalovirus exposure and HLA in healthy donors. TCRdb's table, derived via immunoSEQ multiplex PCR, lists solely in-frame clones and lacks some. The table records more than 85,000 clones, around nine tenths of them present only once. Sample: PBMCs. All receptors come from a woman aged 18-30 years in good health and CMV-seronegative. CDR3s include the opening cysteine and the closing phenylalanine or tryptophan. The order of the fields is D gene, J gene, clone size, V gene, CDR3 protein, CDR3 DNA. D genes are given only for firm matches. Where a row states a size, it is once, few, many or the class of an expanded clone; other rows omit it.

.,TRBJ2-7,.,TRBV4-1,CATSPGPGAMDEQYF,TGCGCCACCAGTCCGGGACCAGGGGCGATGGACGAGCAGTACTTC
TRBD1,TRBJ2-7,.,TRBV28,CASSRRTGAYEQYF,TGTGCCAGCAGTCGTCGGACAGGAGCCTACGAGCAGTACTTC
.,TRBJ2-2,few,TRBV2,CASSDRYTGELFF,TGTGCCAGCAGTGACAGGTACACCGGGGAGCTGTTTTTT
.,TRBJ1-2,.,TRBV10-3,CAISAGGYYGYTF,TGTGCCATCAGTGCTGGGGGGTACTATGGCTACACCTTC
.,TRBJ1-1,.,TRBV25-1,CASSEFGQNTEAFF,TGTGCCAGCAGTGAATTTGGACAGAACACTGAAGCTTTCTTT
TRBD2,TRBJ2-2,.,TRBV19,CASSTTSGRTGELFF,TGTGCCAGTAGCACAACTAGCGGGAGGACCGGGGAGCTGTTTTTT
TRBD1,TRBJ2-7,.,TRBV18,CASSPTGGYEQYF,TGTGCCAGCTCACCCACAGGGGGCTACGAGCAGTACTTC
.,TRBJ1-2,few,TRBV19,CASSSRRVTNYGYTF,TGTGCCAGTAGTTCCCGCAGGGTCACTAACTATGGCTACACCTTC
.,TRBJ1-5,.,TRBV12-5,CASGLDYRGF,TGTGCTAGTGGTTTGGATTATCGGGGTTTT
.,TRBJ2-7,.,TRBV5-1,CASSLVGAGSNEQYF,TGCGCCAGCAGCTTGGTCGGTGCTGGGAGTAACGAGCAGTACTTC
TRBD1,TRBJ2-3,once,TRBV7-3,CASSQTGEDTQYF,TGTGCCAGCAGTCAAACAGGGGAAGATACGCAGTATTTT
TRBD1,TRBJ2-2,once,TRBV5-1,CASSEGQHAAGELFF,TGCGCCAGCAGCGAGGGACAGCACGCCGCCGGGGAGCTGTTTTTT
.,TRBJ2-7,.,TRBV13,CASSYWAASFTLEGDYEQYF,TGTGCCAGCAGCTATTGGGCCGCTAGCTTTACCCTGGAAGGTGACTACGAGCAGTACTTC
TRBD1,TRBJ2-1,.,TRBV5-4,CASRGSGQGWNEQFF,TGTGCCAGCAGGGGATCCGGACAGGGATGGAATGAGCAGTTCTTC
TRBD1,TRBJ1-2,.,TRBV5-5,CASERGPNYGYTF,TGTGCCAGCGAGAGGGGGCCTAACTATGGCTACACCTTC
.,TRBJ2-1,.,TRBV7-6,CASSLGGLDNEQFF,TGTGCCAGCAGCTTAGGGGGACTCGACAATGAGCAGTTCTTC
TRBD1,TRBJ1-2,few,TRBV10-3,CAIRTGTGGNNGYTF,TGTGCCATCAGGACCGGGACAGGGGGTAATAATGGCTACACCTTC
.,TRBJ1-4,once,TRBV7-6,CASSSRQVNEKLFF,TGTGCCAGCAGCTCCAGACAGGTTAATGAAAAACTGTTTTTT
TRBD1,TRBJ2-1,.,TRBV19,CASRGQGAYNEQFF,TGTGCCAGTAGAGGACAGGGGGCTTACAATGAGCAGTTCTTC
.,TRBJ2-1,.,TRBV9,CASSPQDNEQFF,TGTGCCAGCAGCCCACAGGACAATGAGCAGTTCTTC
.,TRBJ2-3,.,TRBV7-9,CASSLSGQTAQYF,TGTGCCAGCAGCTTAAGTGGACAGACAGCGCAGTATTTT
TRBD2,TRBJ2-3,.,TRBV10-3,CAISVTGGGGGDTQYF,TGTGCCATCAGTGTAACAGGCGGGGGGGGAGGTGATACGCAGTATTTT
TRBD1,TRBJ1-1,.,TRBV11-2,CASSLYRGNTEAFF,TGTGCCAGCAGCTTATACAGGGGGAACACTGAAGCTTTCTTT
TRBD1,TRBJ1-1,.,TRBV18,CASSPGTGGPNTEAFF,TGTGCCAGCTCACCGGGGACAGGGGGCCCGAACACTGAAGCTTTCTTT
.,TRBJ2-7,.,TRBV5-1,CASSLTFTSYEQYF,TGCGCCAGCAGCCTAACGTTCACCTCCTACGAGCAGTACTTC